Presented here are 5 T cell receptor beta chains from one specimen sequenced in a study of CD8 T cells in ankylosing spondylitis. Each CDR3 protein is one row after TCRdb ran MiXCR on the 5' RACE reads. The sample yields 200,000 to 300,000 distinct CDR3 sequences, roughly 25% seen once. The source material was blood, either unsorted or a sorted T cell fraction (not recorded which). The receptors stem from a male donor with ankylosing spondylitis or in good health (not recorded which).

In its sample, this clonotype was seen a few times. The rearrangement links TRBV28 to TRBJ2-2; D assignment may be TRBD1 or TRBD2 (5 bases each). CDR3 length equals 18 residues. V lost 6 bases, J lost 2 bases, and 22 bases lay in between. CDR1 and CDR2 from the germline V gene are MDHEN and SYDVKM. CDR3 in amino acids: CASSTIKPGRRNTGELFF. Here the CDR3 DNA reads TGTGCCAGCAGCACTATAAAGCCGGGACGGCGAAACACCGGGGAGCTGTTTTTT.

This clonotype has a handful of counts. This chain joins TRBV7-3 and TRBJ2-1; D is undetermined. The CDR3 runs to 13 residues. The germline V gene encodes CDR1 SGHTA and CDR2 FQGTGA. Trimming stripped 5 bases from V and 3 bases from J, with 8 bases between. Written as DNA, the CDR3 is TGTGCCAGCAGCGAAGGCTACTACAATGAGCAGTTCTTC. It encodes CASSEGYYNEQFF.

This clonotype was detected only a few times. The chain couples TRBV20-1 to TRBJ2-3; tentative D call: TRBD2 (7 bases). V shed 6 bases and J shed 3 bases, with 22 bases lying between them. Germline lookup yields CDR1 DFQATT and CDR2 SNEGSKA (reference sequence). The CDR3 length is 16 residues. The CDR3 spells CSATTMGGAWTDTQYF. The CDR3 DNA reads as TGCAGTGCCACCACTATGGGGGGGGCTTGGACAGATACGCAGTATTTT.

This clonotype appeared many times. This chain uses TRBV9 with TRBJ2-2; 14 positions match TRBD2. After removal of 0 bases from V and 4 bases from J, the junction contained 5 bases not matched to a gene. The CDR3 has 18 residues. CDR1 and CDR2 (germline): SGDLS, YYNGEE. In DNA form, the CDR3 reads TGTGCCAGCAGCGTAGGACTAGCGGGGGGGCCGGGCACCGGGGAGCTGTTTTTT. Amino acids: CASSVGLAGGPGTGELFF.

This clonotype appeared many times. J is TRBJ1-1 and V is TRBV7-9; maybe TRBD1 (6 bases). V was shortened by 3 bases and J by 5 bases, with 13 bases between the two germline ends. CDR1 and CDR2 (germline): SEHNR, FQNEAQ (reference sequence). The CDR3 is 14 amino acids. CDR3 in amino acids: CASSFWGGGTEAFF. In DNA, the CDR3 is TGTGCCAGCAGCTTCTGGGGAGGGGGGACTGAAGCTTTCTTT.